Detailed here is one T cell receptor (beta chain). Its target antigen remains unknown. The input lacks base qualities; no much larger clone sits a single base away. What the time point label conveys for this sample: individuals recovered from natural SARS-CoV-2 infection. The sample originates from a study of Ad26.COV2.S vaccination and SARS-CoV-2 variants (dated by TCRdb to the early 2020s). As for the study more broadly: TCRbeta repertoire sequencing was used to assess the specificity and breadth of SARS-CoV-2-reactive T cell receptors after Ad26.COV2.S vaccination. The TCR-sequenced set comprised around 32 samples: 19 Ad26.COV2.S vaccine recipients, 5 placebo recipients and 8 SARS-CoV-2 convalescent individuals. The full study reports these points: Spike-specific TCR breadth was higher in Ad26.COV2.S recipients than in placebo recipients (P = 0.0014). Vaccine and placebo recipients had comparable non-spike TCR breadth, which fits with the vaccine containing only spike. It was noted by the authors that total T cell responses may have been underestimated by the TCR breadth and depth analyses. After vaccination, substantial breadth of spike-specific CD8+ and CD4+ T cell responses was reported.

V and J are truncated by 4 bases and 3 bases respectively, leaving an intervening sequence of 12 bases. Counted from cysteine to phenylalanine, this CDR3 has 14 amino acids. The only DNA kept is the CDR3, 42 bases in frame from the first base. CDR1 and CDR2 are drawn from the germline V gene: SGDLS, YYNGEE. The immunoSEQ Assay was used to sequence TCRbeta CDR3 regions. After extraction, genomic DNA underwent amplification by bias-controlled multiplex PCR, followed by high-throughput sequencing. Regarding the original processing steps: To quantify the absolute abundance of every unique TCRbeta CDR3 region, sequences were collapsed and filtered. Usable DNA was measured by amplifying reference genes present in all nucleated cells, and TCRbeta template counts were normalized to that usable DNA to estimate T cell fraction. Repertoire TCRs were annotated as SARS-CoV-2-specific when V gene, CDR3 amino acid sequence and J gene were exactly matched to a known reactive TCR set. MIRA supplied the reference SARS-CoV-2 TCR set, which was filtered for enrichment in COVID-19-positive ImmuneCODE repertoires so that public or cross-reactive TCRs were removed. Using the MIRA antigens, annotated TCRs were further analysed by specific ORF or by position within an ORF. Breadth was defined as annotated unique rearrangements over total unique productive rearrangements; depth was the summed frequency of those rearrangements. TCR breadth was compared between groups using two-sided Wilcoxon rank-sum tests. The immuneACCESS repertoire file appears here via TCRdb, limited to in-frame rearrangements. These files lack a portion of the clones; in checked studies, under half of the deficit traces to unresolved V genes, and the cause of the others is not known. V, J and clone size were drawn from that table, and D and trimming were deduced from the DNA. Present in this sample are about 140,000 clones, roughly 88% of which were seen just once. Of the sample, 4.5% to 6% is held by the ten largest clones.

Rearrangement joined TRBV9 to TRBJ2-3, with the D segment identity uncertain. The specimen was peripheral blood, collected after recovery from COVID-19. The source of this sequence is a human donor who had recovered from COVID-19. The DNA sequence reads TGTGCCAGCAGCCCTGGGCTAATTACAGATACGCAGTATTTT. Its protein is CASSPGLITDTQYF.